These 6 T cell receptor beta chains originate from one sample sequenced in a study of CD8 T cells in Susac syndrome (dated by TCRdb to the late 2010s). Library method: the immunoSEQ multiplex PCR assay. RNA was extracted with the RNeasy kit and roughly 0.45 to 1 ug was reverse transcribed using random hexamers. Using fastp trimming at Q25 and MiXCR clonotype assembly, TCRdb reanalyzed the public sequencing data and kept in-frame beta chains. Entries that share a CDR3 protein sequence are merged under the most common genes and DNA. The sample includes about 110,000 distinct CDR3 sequences, with roughly 94% observed a single time. 0.41% of the sample comes from the top ten. Sequenced material: CD8+ T cells from PBMCs. The receptors originated from a human donor with Susac syndrome.

V gene TRBV7-9 combines with J gene TRBJ2-3, with a weak D call TRBD1 (6 bases). This CDR3 contains 12 residues. Trimming stripped 3 bases from V and 6 bases from J, with 7 bases between. Germline CDR1 is SEHNR and CDR2 is FQNEAQ (reference sequence). This CDR3 is CASSFDRDTQYF. The CDR3 DNA is TGTGCCAGCAGCTTCGACAGGGATACGCAGTATTTT.

The count of this clonotype is one. This chain uses TRBV20-1 with TRBJ1-2, with TRBD1 matching over 8 bases. Looked up from germline, CDR1 is DFQATT and CDR2 is SNEGSKA (reference sequence). CDR3 size: 17 residues. V was clipped by 5 bases and J by 0 bases; unmatched bases: 14. The CDR3 nucleotides are TGCAGTGCTTGGAGGGCGGGACAGGCCTCTTCTAACTATGGCTACACCTTC. Translation gives CSAWRAGQASSNYGYTF.

This chain uses TRBV15 with TRBJ1-2; D is uncertain. The CDR3 consists of 13 residues. Trimming took off 4 bases at V and 5 bases at J, with 11 bases between the two ends. Per the germline V gene, CDR1 is LNHNV and CDR2 is YYDKDF (reference sequence). The CDR3 protein is CATSNSISYGYTF. In nucleotides, the CDR3 is TGTGCCACCAGCAATAGTATTTCTTATGGCTACACCTTC.

V usage is TRBV29-1 and J usage is TRBJ1-1; D ambiguous. Germline V lookup: CDR1 SQVTM, CDR2 ANQGSEA. The V end was cut by 0 bases, the J end by 2 bases, with 13 bases between. The CDR3 runs to 15 residues. The CDR3 loop reads CSVEEGVNPNTEAFF. The CDR3 DNA follows: TGCAGCGTTGAAGAGGGTGTGAACCCTAACACTGAAGCTTTCTTT.

The CDR3 nucleotides read TGTGCCAGCAGCTTAGAGGATACCTACGAGCAGTACTTC. Amino acids: CASSLEDTYEQYF. The chain uses TRBV7-9 and TRBJ2-7, with D uncertain. From germline, CDR1 is SEHNR and CDR2 FQNEAQ (reference sequence). The CDR3 is 13 residues long. Trimming removed 1 base from V and 2 bases from J, with 6 bases in between.

The V and J genes are TRBV4-1 and TRBJ2-2; the match to TRBD1 covers 9 bases. The CDR3 has 15 amino acids. With V trimmed by 1 base and J by 4 bases, 1 base remained unmatched. The germline CDR1 and CDR2 sequences are MGHRA and YSYEKL. This CDR3 reads CASSQVQGATGELFF. In DNA, the CDR3 is TGCGCCAGCAGCCAAGTACAGGGGGCCACCGGGGAGCTGTTTTTT.